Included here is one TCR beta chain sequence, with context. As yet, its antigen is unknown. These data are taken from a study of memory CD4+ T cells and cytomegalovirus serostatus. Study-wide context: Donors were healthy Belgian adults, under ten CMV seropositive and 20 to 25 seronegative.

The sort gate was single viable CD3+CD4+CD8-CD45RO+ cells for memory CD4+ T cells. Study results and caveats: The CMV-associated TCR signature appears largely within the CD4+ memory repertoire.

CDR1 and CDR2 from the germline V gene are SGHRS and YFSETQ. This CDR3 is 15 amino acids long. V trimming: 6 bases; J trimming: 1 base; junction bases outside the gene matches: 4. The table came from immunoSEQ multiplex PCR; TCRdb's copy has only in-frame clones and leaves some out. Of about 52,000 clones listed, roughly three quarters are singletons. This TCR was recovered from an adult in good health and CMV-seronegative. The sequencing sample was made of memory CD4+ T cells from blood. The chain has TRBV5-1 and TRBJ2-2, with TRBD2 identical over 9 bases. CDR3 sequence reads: CASTLTSGNTGELFF. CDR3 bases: TGCGCCAGCACCCTGACTAGCGGGAACACCGGGGAGCTGTTTTTT.